Each of the 27 T cell receptor beta chains below was sequenced from the same sample in a study of blood T cell repertoires in COVID-19. Using immunoSEQ multiplex PCR, the repertoire was profiled, and TCRdb retains in-frame clones only, with some absent. The sample has more than 200,000 clones; approximately 86% are singletons. Input material: peripheral blood. Source of these receptors: a man aged 25 to 40 with active or convalescent COVID-19.

V and J are TRBV6-5 and TRBJ1-4; D is ambiguous. Germline V CDR1 and CDR2: MNHEY, SVGAGI. This CDR3 spans 16 amino acids. The V gene lost 2 bases and the J gene lost 4 bases, with 14 bases spanning the gap. The CDR3 spells CASSYTPGRSNEKLFF. The CDR3 DNA is TGTGCCAGCAGTTACACGCCAGGTCGCAGTAATGAAAAACTGTTTTTT.

The chain uses TRBV5-1 and TRBJ2-7; 8 bases are shared with TRBD2. The CDR3 covers 14 residues. After removal of 4 bases from V and 3 bases from J, the junction contained 6 bases not matched to a gene. In germline, CDR1 is SGHRS, CDR2 YFSETQ. CDR3 bases: TGCGCCAGCAGCCCGGGGACTAGTGGCTACGAGCAGTACTTC. This sequence encodes CASSPGTSGYEQYF.

This clone appeared a single time. J is TRBJ2-2 and V is TRBV5-4; 7 bases map to TRBD2. J lost 4 bases, V lost 5 bases, and 17 bases had no gene match. This CDR3 is built from 18 residues. Germline V gene sequence: CDR1 SGHNT, CDR2 YYREEE (reference sequence). The CDR3 DNA sequence: TGTGCCAGCAGTTCTTGGGGCTTTGGCGGGGGAGGCACCGGGGAGCTGTTTTTT. It codes for CASSSWGFGGGGTGELFF. The complete variable domain, with remaining parts taken from reference TRBV5-4 and TRBJ2-2, reads ETGVTQSPTHLIKTRGQQVTLRCSSQSGHNTVSWYQQALGQGPQFIFQYYREEENGRGNFPPRFSGLQFPNYSSELNVNALELDDSALYLCASSSWGFGGGGTGELFFGEGSRLTVL.

This clone is medium-sized by share. The rearrangement links TRBV5-6 to TRBJ1-6, with TRBD1 as a possible D gene (5 bases). CDR3 size: 15 residues. V shed 0 bases and J shed 7 bases, with 11 bases lying between them. In germline, CDR1 is SGHDT, CDR2 YYEEEE. CDR3 coding DNA: TGTGCCAGCAGCTTGGGCGGGGCTTTCAATTCACCCCTCCACTTT. Protein product: CASSLGGAFNSPLHF.

In its sample, this clone was seen once. The chain uses TRBV14 and TRBJ2-1, with 8 bases matching TRBD2. Trimming removed 0 bases from V and 5 bases from J; junction bases left unmatched: 12. Germline V gene data show CDR1 as SGHDN and CDR2 as FVKESK. The CDR3 is made up of 18 amino acids. The CDR3 DNA is TGTGCCAGCAGCCAAGAATCCCCTTTGGCGGGGGGAAACAATGAGCAGTTCTTC. Residues: CASSQESPLAGGNNEQFF.

The CDR3 spells CASSLGTQETQYF. The CDR3 coding sequence is TGCGCCAGCAGCCTTGGGACACAAGAGACCCAGTACTTC. V is TRBV5-1 and J is TRBJ2-5; D possibly corresponds to TRBD1 (6 bases). V lost 4 bases and J 2 bases, leaving 9 bases between the germline ends. CDR3 size: 13 residues. In germline, CDR1 is SGHRS, CDR2 YFSETQ.

This rearrangement joins TRBV4-2 to TRBJ2-2; 11 bases align to TRBD2. Germline V gene data show CDR1 as LGHNA and CDR2 as YNFKEQ. The V and J ends lost 3 bases and 5 bases, in that order; junction bases with no gene match: 5. The CDR3 is 16 amino acids. The chain's CDR3 is CASSQRLAGITGELFF. CDR3 DNA sequence: TGTGCCAGCAGCCAGAGACTAGCGGGGATAACCGGGGAGCTGTTTTTT.

This clone was detected only once. The CDR3 DNA reads as TGTGCCAGCAACCATTTCCCAGGACAGGGCTCAGCTTTCTTT. It encodes CASNHFPGQGSAFF. J is TRBJ1-1 and V is TRBV6-5, with 8 bases that match TRBD1. Unmatched junction bases numbered 14, after V lost 7 bases and J lost 10 bases. This CDR3 has 14 amino acids. Germline loops: CDR1 MNHEY, CDR2 SVGAGI.

The chain has TRBV5-1 and TRBJ2-5, with TRBD1 as a possible D gene (6 bases). The V gene lost 0 bases and the J gene lost 5 bases, with 17 bases spanning the gap. The CDR3 length is 16 residues. The germline gives CDR1 SGHRS, CDR2 YFSETQ. The CDR3 here is CASSLAGVSVVETQYF. The CDR3 nucleotides read TGCGCCAGCAGCTTGGCAGGGGTTTCGGTGGTGGAGACCCAGTACTTC.

The chain has TRBV7-9 and TRBJ1-2, with TRBD1 matching over 7 bases. Looked up from germline, CDR1 is SEHNR and CDR2 is FQNEAQ (reference sequence). CDR3 length: 15 amino acids. V shed 3 bases and J 1 base; nucleotides not matched to a gene: 5. CDR3 nucleotides: TGTGCCAGCAGCTTGGGGACAGCAAATAACTATGGCTACACCTTC. As protein: CASSLGTANNYGYTF.

The CDR3 nucleotides are TGTGCCAGCAGTGAAACGGACAGGGATTTTGGCTACACCTTC. This encodes CASSETDRDFGYTF. This chain links TRBV6-1 with TRBJ1-2, with 8 bases aligning to TRBD1. Germline-derived CDR1 and CDR2 are MNHNS and SASEGT. This CDR3 is built from 14 residues. Trimming removed 2 bases from V and 7 bases from J; junction bases left unmatched: 6.

This sequence joins TRBV19 and TRBJ1-2; D call uncertain. The V gene lost 1 base and the J gene lost 2 bases, with 5 bases spanning the gap. This CDR3 has 13 amino acids. Germline CDR1 reads LNHDA; CDR2 reads SQIVND (reference sequence). The CDR3 here is CASSIARNYGYTF. The DNA of the CDR3 is TGTGCCAGTAGTATAGCCAGGAACTATGGCTACACCTTC.

V usage is TRBV27 and J usage is TRBJ1-5; 10 positions agree with TRBD1. Per the germline V gene, CDR1 is MNHEY and CDR2 is SMNVEV (reference sequence). V dropped 3 bases and J dropped 4; count of bases not matched to a gene: 6. The CDR3 has 16 amino acids. CDR3 residues: CASSFRGQGGNQPQHF. CDR3 bases: TGTGCCAGCAGTTTCCGCGGACAGGGGGGTAATCAGCCCCAGCATTTT.

The gene calls are TRBV3-1 (or the pseudogene TRBV3-2) and TRBJ1-3; D is ambiguous. Germline lookup yields CDR1 LGHDT and CDR2 YNNKEL (reference sequence). The CDR3 is made up of 17 amino acids. Trimming removed 0 bases at V and 0 bases at J, with 12 bases between. CDR3 in DNA: TGTGCCAGCAGCCAAGAGATACGGGATTCCTCTGGAAACACCATATATTTT. Its translation is CASSQEIRDSSGNTIYF.

V is TRBV7-8 and J is TRBJ1-3; maybe TRBD1 (6 bases). The CDR3 extends over 15 amino acids. V was trimmed by 4 bases and J by 3 bases, leaving 13 bases between them. Germline V lookup: CDR1 SGHVS, CDR2 FQNEAQ. CDR3 sequence (DNA): TGTGCCAGCAGCTCGTTGGGGGCCGGTGGAAACACCATATATTTT. Its protein is CASSSLGAGGNTIYF.

The V gene is TRBV5-1, the J gene TRBJ2-5; a weak D match, TRBD2 (6 bases). Trimming removed 3 bases from V and 2 bases from J, with 14 bases in between. CDR1 and CDR2 from the germline V gene are SGHRS and YFSETQ. The CDR3 extends over 15 amino acids. DNA of the CDR3: TGCGCCAGCAGCTGGGGAGGCAGCCCACAAGAGACCCAGTACTTC. Protein: CASSWGGSPQETQYF. Looking up the rest from reference TRBV5-1 and TRBJ2-5 gives the full variable domain: KAGVTQTPRYLIKTRGQQVTLSCSPISGHRSVSWYQQTPGQGLQFLFEYFSETQRNKGNFPGRFSGRQFSNSRSEMNVSTLELGDSALYLCASSWGGSPQETQYFGPGTRLLVL.

The J gene is TRBJ1-2, the V gene TRBV7-2, with TRBD1 matching over 7 bases. Unmatched junction bases numbered 2, after V lost 5 bases and J lost 2 bases. The CDR3 is 13 residues long. CDR1 SGHTA and CDR2 FQGNSA come from the germline V gene. Here the CDR3 DNA reads TGTGCCAGCAGCAAGACAGGGAACTATGGCTACACCTTC. Protein: CASSKTGNYGYTF.

The gene calls are TRBV5-4 and TRBJ2-7; tentative D call: TRBD1 (6 bases). The CDR3 is 15 residues long. The V gene's germline CDR1 is SGHNT and CDR2 YYREEE (reference sequence). V lost 1 base to trimming and J lost 0 bases, with 11 bases between them. DNA of the CDR3: TGTGCCAGCAGCTTGACTAGGGGGTACTCCTACGAGCAGTACTTC. This sequence encodes CASSLTRGYSYEQYF.

The chain uses TRBV9 and TRBJ2-5, with D possibly being TRBD1 (6 bases). CDR1 SGDLS and CDR2 YYNGEE come from the germline V gene. This CDR3 spans 15 amino acids. Deletions cut 3 bases from V and 2 bases from J, with 14 bases between. This chain's CDR3 is CASSGNPTGQETQYF. The CDR3 DNA reads TGTGCCAGCAGCGGCAATCCCACAGGGCAAGAGACCCAGTACTTC. Using reference TRBV9 and TRBJ2-5 for the parts outside the CDR3, the full variable domain is DSGVTQTPKHLITATGQRVTLRCSPRSGDLSVYWYQQSLDQGLQFLIQYYNGEERAKGNILERFSAQQFPDLHSELNLSSLELGDSALYFCASSGNPTGQETQYFGPGTRLLVL.

This clone was detected only once. The CDR3, as DNA: TGTGCCAGCAGACGGAGCGAGGAGACCCAGTACTTC. Amino acids: CASRRSEETQYF. V and J are TRBV6-6 and TRBJ2-5; no definite D call. V lost 6 bases, J lost 5 bases, and 10 bases lay in between. The germline V gene has CDR1 MNHNY and CDR2 SVGAGI (reference sequence). CDR3 size: 12 residues.

V and J are TRBV4-3 and TRBJ2-2, with D unresolved. Per the germline V gene, CDR1 is LGHNA and CDR2 is YSLEER. This CDR3 contains 13 residues. The germline V and J ends were trimmed by 0 bases and 5 bases, with 4 bases remaining between them. Here the CDR3 reads CASSQERTGELFF. In DNA form, the CDR3 reads TGCGCCAGCAGCCAAGAACGGACCGGGGAGCTGTTTTTT.

V usage is TRBV28 and J usage is TRBJ1-5; the D is unclear. In germline, CDR1 is MDHEN, CDR2 SYDVKM. The CDR3 runs 14 residues. V gave up 2 bases and J gave up 4 bases, with 9 bases separating them. The CDR3 is CASSLVEANQPQHF. The CDR3 DNA reads TGTGCCAGCAGTTTAGTTGAGGCAAATCAGCCCCAGCATTTT.

The chain couples TRBV6-4 to TRBJ2-2; D possibly corresponds to TRBD1 (6 bases). This CDR3 is 15 amino acids long. Germline loops: CDR1 MRHNA, CDR2 SNTAGT. The V end lost 6 bases, the J end lost 3 bases, and 14 bases lay between the germline ends. The CDR3 nucleotides are TGTGCCAGCAGGGACAGCGATCGGTACACCGGGGAGCTGTTTTTT. This codes for CASRDSDRYTGELFF.

V gene TRBV9 combines with J gene TRBJ2-7; TRBD1 aligns across 11 bases. The V gene end was trimmed by 2 bases and the J gene end by 1 base; junction bases not matched to a gene: 2. In germline, CDR1 is SGDLS, CDR2 YYNGEE. The CDR3 runs 15 residues. The CDR3 reads CASSVGQGASYEQYF. CDR3 coding DNA: TGTGCCAGCAGCGTCGGACAGGGGGCATCCTACGAGCAGTACTTC.

The V and J genes are TRBV11-1 and TRBJ1-1, with 8 positions matching TRBD1. The CDR3 sequence is 14 residues long. The V and J ends lost 4 bases and 0 bases, in that order; junction bases with no gene match: 1. The germline gives CDR1 SGHAT, CDR2 FQDESV (reference sequence). The DNA of the CDR3 is TGTGCCAGCAGCTCGGACAGGGTGAACACTGAAGCTTTCTTT. Amino acid sequence: CASSSDRVNTEAFF.

About this clone itself: Additional DNA sequences in this sample encode the identical CDR3. The V call is TRBV18, the J call TRBJ1-6, with 8 nucleotides matching TRBD1. The CDR3 loop spans 14 amino acids. CDR1 and CDR2 from the germline V gene are KGHSH and LQKENI. The V and J ends lost 3 bases and 6 bases, in that order; junction bases with no gene match: 1. The CDR3 DNA is TGTGCCAGCTCACCTCAGGGGGCTAATTCACCCCTCCACTTT. This gives the protein CASSPQGANSPLHF.

The rearrangement links TRBV19 to TRBJ1-1, with 7 bases that match TRBD1. Trimming took 7 bases from V and 5 from J; bases not matched to a gene: 10. Per the germline V gene, CDR1 is LNHDA and CDR2 is SQIVND (reference sequence). CDR3 length equals 14 residues. The CDR3 DNA follows: TGTGCCAGTACCACACAGGGGATAGGAACTGAAGCTTTCTTT. Translated, it gives CASTTQGIGTEAFF.